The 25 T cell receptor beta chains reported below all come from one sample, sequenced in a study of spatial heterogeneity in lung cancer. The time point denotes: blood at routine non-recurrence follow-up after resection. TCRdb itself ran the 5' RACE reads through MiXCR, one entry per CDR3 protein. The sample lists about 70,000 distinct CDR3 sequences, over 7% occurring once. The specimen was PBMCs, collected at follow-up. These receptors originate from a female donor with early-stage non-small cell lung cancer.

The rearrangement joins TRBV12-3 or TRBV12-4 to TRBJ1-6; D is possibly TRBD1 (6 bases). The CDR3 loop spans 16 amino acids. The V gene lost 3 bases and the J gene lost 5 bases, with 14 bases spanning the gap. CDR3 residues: CASSLVGGSNNSPLHF. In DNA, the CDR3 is TGTGCCAGCAGTTTGGTAGGGGGGTCAAATAATTCACCCCTCCACTTT.

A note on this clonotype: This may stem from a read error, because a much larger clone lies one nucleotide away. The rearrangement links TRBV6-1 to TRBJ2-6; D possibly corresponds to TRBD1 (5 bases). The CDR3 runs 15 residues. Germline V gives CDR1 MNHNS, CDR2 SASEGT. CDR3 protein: CASNQGYSVANVLTF. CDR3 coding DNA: TGTGCCAGCAACCAGGGCTACTCTGTGGCCAACGTCCTGACTTTC.

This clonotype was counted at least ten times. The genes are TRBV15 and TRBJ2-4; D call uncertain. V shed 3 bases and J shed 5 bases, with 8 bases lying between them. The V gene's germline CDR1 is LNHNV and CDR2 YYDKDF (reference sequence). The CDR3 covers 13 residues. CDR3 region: CATSRDLENIQYF. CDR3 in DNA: TGTGCCACCAGCAGGGACCTAGAAAACATTCAGTACTTC. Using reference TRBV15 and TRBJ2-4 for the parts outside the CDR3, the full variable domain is DAMVIQNPRYQVTQFGKPVTLSCSQTLNHNVMYWYQQKSSQAPKLLFHYYDKDFNNEADTPDNFQSRRPNTSFCFLDIRSPGLGDTAMYLCATSRDLENIQYFGAGTRLSVL.

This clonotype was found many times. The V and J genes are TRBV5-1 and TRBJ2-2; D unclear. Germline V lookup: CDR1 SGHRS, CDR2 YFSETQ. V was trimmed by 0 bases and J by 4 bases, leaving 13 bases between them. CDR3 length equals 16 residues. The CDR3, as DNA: TGCGCCAGCAGCTTGGAGTGGCTCGTCGGCACCGGGGAGCTGTTTTTT. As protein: CASSLEWLVGTGELFF. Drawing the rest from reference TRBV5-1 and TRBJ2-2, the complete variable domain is KAGVTQTPRYLIKTRGQQVTLSCSPISGHRSVSWYQQTPGQGLQFLFEYFSETQRNKGNFPGRFSGRQFSNSRSEMNVSTLELGDSALYLCASSLEWLVGTGELFFGEGSRLTVL.

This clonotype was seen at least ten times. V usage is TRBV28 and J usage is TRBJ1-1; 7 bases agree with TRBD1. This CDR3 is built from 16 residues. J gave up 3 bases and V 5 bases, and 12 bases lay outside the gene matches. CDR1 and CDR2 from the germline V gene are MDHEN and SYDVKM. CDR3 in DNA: TGTGCCAGCAGTCCGAGAAGACAGGGCTTTTACACTGAAGCTTTCTTT. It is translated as CASSPRRQGFYTEAFF.

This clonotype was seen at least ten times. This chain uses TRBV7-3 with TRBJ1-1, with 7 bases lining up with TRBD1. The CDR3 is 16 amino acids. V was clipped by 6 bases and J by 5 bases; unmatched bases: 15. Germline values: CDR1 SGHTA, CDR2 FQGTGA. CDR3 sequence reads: CASRREGGILGTEAFF. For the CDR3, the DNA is TGTGCCAGCAGGCGGGAAGGGGGCATTTTGGGAACTGAAGCTTTCTTT.

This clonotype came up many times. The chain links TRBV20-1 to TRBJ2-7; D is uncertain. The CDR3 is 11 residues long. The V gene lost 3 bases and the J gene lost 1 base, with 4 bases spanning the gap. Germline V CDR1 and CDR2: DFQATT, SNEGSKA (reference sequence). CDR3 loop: CSASSSYEQYF. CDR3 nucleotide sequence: TGCAGTGCTAGTAGTTCCTACGAGCAGTACTTC.

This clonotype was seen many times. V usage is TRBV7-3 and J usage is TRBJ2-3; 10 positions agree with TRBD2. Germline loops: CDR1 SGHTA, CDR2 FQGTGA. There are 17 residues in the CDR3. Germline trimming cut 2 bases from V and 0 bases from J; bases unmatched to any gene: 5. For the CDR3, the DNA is TGTGCCAGCAGCTTAGGGCCTAGCGGGAGCAGCACAGATACGCAGTATTTT. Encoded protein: CASSLGPSGSSTDTQYF.

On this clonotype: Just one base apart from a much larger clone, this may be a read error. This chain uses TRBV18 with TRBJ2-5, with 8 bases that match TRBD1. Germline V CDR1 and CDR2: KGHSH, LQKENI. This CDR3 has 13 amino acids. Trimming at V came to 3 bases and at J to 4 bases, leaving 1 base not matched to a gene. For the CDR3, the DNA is TGTGCCAGCTCACCGGGACAGGCAGAGACCCAGTACTTC. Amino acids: CASSPGQAETQYF.

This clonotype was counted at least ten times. CDR3 nucleotide sequence: TGTGCCAGCAGCTTAGGTGCTTCCGGGGCCAACGTCCTGACTTTC. Translated: CASSLGASGANVLTF. The J gene is TRBJ2-6, the V gene TRBV7-8; the D is unclear. The length of the CDR3 is 15 residues. The germline V gene encodes CDR1 SGHVS and CDR2 FQNEAQ. V was cut by 1 base and J by 4 bases, with 8 bases left in between.

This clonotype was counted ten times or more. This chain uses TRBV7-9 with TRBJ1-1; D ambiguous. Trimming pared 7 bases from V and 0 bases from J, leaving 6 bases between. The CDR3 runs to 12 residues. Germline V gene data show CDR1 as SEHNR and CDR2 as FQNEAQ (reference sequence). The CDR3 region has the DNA TGTGCCAGCATCTCCCTGAACACTGAAGCTTTCTTT. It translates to CASISLNTEAFF.

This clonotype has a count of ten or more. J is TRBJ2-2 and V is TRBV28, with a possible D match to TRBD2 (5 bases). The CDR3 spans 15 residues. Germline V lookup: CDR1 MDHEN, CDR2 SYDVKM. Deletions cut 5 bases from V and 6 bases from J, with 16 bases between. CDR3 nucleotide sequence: TGTGCCAGCAGTCCGACCCTTCTAGCCCCCGGGGAGCTGTTTTTT. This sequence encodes CASSPTLLAPGELFF.

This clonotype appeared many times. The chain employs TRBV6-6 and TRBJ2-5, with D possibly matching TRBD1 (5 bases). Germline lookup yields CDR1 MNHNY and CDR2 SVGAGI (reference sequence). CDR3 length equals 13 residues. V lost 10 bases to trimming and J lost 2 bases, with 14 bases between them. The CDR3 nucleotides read TGTGCCACCCAAAGGGGTTCTCAAGAGACCCAGTACTTC. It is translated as CATQRGSQETQYF.

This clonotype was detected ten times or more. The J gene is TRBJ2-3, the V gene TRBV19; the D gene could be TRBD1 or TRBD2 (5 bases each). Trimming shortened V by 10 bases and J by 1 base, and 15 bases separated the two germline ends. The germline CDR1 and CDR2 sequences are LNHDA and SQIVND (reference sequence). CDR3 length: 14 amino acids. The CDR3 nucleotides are TGTGCCACCAGCTGGGGACCCGGCACAGATACGCAGTATTTT. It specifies CATSWGPGTDTQYF.

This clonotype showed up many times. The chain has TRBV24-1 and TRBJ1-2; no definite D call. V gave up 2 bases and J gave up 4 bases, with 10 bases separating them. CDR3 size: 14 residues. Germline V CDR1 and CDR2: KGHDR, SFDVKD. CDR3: CATSDYDSSYGYTF. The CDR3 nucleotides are TGTGCCACCAGTGATTACGACTCCTCCTATGGCTACACCTTC.

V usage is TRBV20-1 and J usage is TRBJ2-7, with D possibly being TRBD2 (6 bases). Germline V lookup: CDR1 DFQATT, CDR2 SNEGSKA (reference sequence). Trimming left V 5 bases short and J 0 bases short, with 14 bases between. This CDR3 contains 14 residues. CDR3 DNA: TGCAGTGCTCCTTTTAGCGGTTACTCCTACGAGCAGTACTTC. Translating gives CSAPFSGYSYEQYF.

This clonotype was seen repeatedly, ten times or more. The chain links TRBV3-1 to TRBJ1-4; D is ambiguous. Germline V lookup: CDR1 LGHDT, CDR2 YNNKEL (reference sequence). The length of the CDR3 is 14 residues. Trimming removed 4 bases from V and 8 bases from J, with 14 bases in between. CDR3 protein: CASSRDTNEEKLFF. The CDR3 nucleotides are TGTGCCAGCAGCCGCGATACCAATGAGGAAAAACTGTTTTTT. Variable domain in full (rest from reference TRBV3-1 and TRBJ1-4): DTAVSQTPKYLVTQMGNDKSIKCEQNLGHDTMYWYKQDSKKFLKIMFSYNNKELIINETVPNRFSPKSPDKAHLNLHINSLELGDSAVYFCASSRDTNEEKLFFGSGTQLSVL.

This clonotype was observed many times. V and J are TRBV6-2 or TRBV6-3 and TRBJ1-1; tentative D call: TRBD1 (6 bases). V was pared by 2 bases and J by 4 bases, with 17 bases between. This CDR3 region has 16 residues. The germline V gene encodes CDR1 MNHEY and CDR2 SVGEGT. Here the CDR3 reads CASSYRSLGAGTEAFF. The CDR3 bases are TGTGCCAGCAGTTACCGGTCATTGGGGGCAGGCACTGAAGCTTTCTTT.

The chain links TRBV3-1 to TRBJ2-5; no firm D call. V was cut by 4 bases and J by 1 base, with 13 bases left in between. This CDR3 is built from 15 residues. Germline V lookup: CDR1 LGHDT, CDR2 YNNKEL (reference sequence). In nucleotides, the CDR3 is TGTGCCAGCAGCCCCGAGATAAGACCCCAAGAGACCCAGTACTTC. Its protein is CASSPEIRPQETQYF.

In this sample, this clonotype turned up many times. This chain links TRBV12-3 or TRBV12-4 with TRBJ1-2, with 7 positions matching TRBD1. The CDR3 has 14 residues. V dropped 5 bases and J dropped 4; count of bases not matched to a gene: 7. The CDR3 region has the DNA TGTGCCAGCAGTCGACAGGGTAGTTCCTATGGCTACACCTTC. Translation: CASSRQGSSYGYTF.

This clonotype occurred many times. The CDR3 spells CASSNTAPTYEQFF. The CDR3 DNA sequence: TGTGCCAGCAGTAACACAGCTCCCACTTATGAGCAGTTCTTC. The V and J genes are TRBV6-2 or TRBV6-3 and TRBJ2-1; D ambiguous. V was cut by 5 bases and J by 8 bases, with 16 bases left in between. This CDR3 comprises 14 residues. Looked up from germline, CDR1 is MNHEY and CDR2 is SVGEGT.

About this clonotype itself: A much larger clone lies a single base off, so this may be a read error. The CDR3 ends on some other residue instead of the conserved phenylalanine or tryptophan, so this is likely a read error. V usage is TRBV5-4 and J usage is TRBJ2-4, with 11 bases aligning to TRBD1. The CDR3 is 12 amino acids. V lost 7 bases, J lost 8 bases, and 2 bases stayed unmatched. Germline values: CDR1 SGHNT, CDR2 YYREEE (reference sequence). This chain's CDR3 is CASGTGGDIQYS. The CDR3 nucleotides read TGTGCCAGCGGGACAGGGGGGGACATTCAGTACTCC.

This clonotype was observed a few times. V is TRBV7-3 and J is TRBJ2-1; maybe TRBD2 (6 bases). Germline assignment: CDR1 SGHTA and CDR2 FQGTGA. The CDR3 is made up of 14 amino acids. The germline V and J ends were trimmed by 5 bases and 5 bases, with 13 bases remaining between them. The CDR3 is CASSQAGPNNEQFF. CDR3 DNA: TGTGCCAGCAGCCAGGCGGGGCCGAACAATGAGCAGTTCTTC.

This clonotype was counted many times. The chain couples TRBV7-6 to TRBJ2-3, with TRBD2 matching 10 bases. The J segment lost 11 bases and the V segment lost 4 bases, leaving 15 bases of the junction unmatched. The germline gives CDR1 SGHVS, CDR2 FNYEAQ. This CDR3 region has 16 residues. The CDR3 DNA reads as TGTGCCAGCAGCTCCCCCCAAGCGGGAGGGGGGTATGGGCAGTATTTT. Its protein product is CASSSPQAGGGYGQYF.

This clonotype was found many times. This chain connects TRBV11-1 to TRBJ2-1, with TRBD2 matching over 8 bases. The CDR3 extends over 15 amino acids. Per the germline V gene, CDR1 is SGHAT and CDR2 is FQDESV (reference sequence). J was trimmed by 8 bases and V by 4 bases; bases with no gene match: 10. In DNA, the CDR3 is TGTGCCAGCAGCTCCCAGCGGGAGCGGGCGTATGAGCAGTTCTTC. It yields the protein CASSSQRERAYEQFF.